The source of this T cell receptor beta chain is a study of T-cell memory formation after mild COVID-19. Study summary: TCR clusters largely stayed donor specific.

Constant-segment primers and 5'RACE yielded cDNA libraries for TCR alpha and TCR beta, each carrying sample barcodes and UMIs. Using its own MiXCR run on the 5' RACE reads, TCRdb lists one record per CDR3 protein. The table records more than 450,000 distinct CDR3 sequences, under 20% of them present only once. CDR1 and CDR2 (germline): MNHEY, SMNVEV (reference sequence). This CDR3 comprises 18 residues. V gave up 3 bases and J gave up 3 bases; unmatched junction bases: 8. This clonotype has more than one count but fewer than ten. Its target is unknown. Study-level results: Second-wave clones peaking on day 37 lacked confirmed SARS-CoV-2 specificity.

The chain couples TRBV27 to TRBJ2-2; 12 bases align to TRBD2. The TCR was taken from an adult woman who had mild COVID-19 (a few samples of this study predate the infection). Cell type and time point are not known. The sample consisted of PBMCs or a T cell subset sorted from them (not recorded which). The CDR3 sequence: CASSFYPTSGRYTGELFF. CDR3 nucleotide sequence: TGTGCCAGCAGTTTTTACCCGACTAGCGGGAGATACACCGGGGAGCTGTTTTTT.